The present entry profiles one T cell receptor (beta chain) with its context. Its specificity is unknown. These data originate in a study of shared clonotypes between healthy human individuals. Overall study results and limits: Between four donors, naive CD4 clonotypes were shared at a level of about 5%.

Germline lookup yields CDR1 MNHNS and CDR2 SASEGT. This CDR3 contains 14 residues. With V trimmed by 8 bases and J by 1 base, 8 bases remained unmatched. The run depth of the assay was deep. Profiling relied on immunoSEQ multiplex PCR, and the TCRdb table lists in-frame clones only, not all of them. The sample includes about 2,500,000 clones, 85% to 95% of them seen just once. The source of this sequence is a man between 18 and 29 years old in good health. The chain joins TRBV6-1 to TRBJ2-7; 7 positions agree with TRBD1. Sequenced input: naive CD4+ T cells sorted from blood. Subset indicated: CD45RA+ positively selected. The CDR3 nucleotides are TGTGCCAGCTTGGCCCCGGGACAGTCCTACGAGCAGTACTTC. This sequence encodes CASLAPGQSYEQYF.